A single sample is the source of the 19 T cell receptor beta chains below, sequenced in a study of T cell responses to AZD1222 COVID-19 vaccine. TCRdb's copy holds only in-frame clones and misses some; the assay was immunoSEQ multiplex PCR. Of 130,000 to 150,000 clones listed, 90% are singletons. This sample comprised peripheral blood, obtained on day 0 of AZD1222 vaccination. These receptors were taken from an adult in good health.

In nucleotides, the CDR3 is TGTGCCAGCAGCCTCAGGAGCAGTCACAGCAATCAGCCCCAGCATTTT. Translating gives CASSLRSSHSNQPQHF. The rearrangement links TRBV6-6 to TRBJ1-5, with D unresolved. Germline-derived CDR1 and CDR2 are MNHNY and SVGAGI (reference sequence). The CDR3 covers 16 residues. V was cut by 6 bases and J by 1 base, with 16 bases left in between.

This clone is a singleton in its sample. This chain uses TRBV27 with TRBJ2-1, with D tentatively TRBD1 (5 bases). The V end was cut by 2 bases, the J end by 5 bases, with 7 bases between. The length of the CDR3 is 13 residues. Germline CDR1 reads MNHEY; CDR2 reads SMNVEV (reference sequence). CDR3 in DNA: TGTGCCAGCAGTTTAAGCAGGGACAATGAGCAGTTCTTC. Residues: CASSLSRDNEQFF.

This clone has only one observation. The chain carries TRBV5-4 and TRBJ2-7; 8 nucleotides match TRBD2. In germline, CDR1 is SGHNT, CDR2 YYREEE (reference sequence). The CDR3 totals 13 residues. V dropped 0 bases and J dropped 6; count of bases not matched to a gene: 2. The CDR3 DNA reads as TGTGCCAGCAGCTTGGAAAGCGGGAGCGAGCAGTACTTC. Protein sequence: CASSLESGSEQYF. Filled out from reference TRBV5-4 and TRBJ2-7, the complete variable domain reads ETGVTQSPTHLIKTRGQQVTLRCSSQSGHNTVSWYQQALGQGPQFIFQYYREEENGRGNFPPRFSGLQFPNYSSELNVNALELDDSALYLCASSLESGSEQYFGPGTRLTVT.

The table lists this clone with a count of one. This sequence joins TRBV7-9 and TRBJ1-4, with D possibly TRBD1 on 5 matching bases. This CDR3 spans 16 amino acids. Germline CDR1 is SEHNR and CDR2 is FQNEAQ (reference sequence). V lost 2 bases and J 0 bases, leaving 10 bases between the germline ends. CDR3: CASSLPTVTTNEKLFF. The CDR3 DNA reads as TGTGCCAGCAGCTTACCGACAGTTACAACTAATGAAAAACTGTTTTTT.

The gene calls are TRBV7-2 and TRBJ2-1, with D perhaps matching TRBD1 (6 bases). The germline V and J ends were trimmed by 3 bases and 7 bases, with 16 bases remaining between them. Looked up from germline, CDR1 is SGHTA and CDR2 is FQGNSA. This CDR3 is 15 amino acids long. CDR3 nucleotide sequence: TGTGCCAGCAGCTTTGGGGGCGGATTCGGGAATGAGCAGTTCTTC. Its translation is CASSFGGGFGNEQFF.

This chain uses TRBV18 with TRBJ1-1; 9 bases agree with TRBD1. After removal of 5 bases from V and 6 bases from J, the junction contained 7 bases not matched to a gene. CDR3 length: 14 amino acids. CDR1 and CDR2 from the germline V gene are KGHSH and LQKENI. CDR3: CASSTGTGTSEAFF. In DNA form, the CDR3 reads TGTGCCAGCTCAACCGGGACAGGGACTTCTGAAGCTTTCTTT.

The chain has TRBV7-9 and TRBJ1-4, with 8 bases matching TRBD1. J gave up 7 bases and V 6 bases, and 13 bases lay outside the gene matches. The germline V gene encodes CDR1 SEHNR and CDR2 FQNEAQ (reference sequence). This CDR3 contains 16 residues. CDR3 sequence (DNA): TGTGCCAGCAGGGGCAGGGGGCGGTTTGAGGGTGAAAAACTGTTTTTT. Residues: CASRGRGRFEGEKLFF.

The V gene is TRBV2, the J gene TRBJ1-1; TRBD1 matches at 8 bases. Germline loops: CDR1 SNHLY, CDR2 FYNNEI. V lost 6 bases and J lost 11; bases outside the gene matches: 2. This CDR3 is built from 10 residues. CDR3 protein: CASRTGAAFF. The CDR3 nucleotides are TGTGCCAGCAGGACAGGGGCGGCTTTCTTT.

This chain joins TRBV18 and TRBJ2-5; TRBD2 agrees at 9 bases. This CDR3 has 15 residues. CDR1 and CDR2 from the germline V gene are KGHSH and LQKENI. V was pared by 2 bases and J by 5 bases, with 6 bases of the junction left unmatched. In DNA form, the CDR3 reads TGTGCCAGCTCACCAGTGGCTAGCGGGACGGAGACCCAGTACTTC. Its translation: CASSPVASGTETQYF.

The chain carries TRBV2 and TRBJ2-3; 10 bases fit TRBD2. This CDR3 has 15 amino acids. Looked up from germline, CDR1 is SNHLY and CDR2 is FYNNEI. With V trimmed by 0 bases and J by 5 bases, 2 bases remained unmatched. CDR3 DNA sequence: TGTGCCAGCAGTGAAGCCCGGACTAGCGGAGATACGCAGTATTTT. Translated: CASSEARTSGDTQYF. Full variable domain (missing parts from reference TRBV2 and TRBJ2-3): EPEVTQTPSHQVTQMGQEVILRCVPISNHLYFYWYRQILGQKVEFLVSFYNNEISEKSEIFDDQFSVERPDGSNFTLKIRSTKLEDSAMYFCASSEARTSGDTQYFGPGTRLTVL.

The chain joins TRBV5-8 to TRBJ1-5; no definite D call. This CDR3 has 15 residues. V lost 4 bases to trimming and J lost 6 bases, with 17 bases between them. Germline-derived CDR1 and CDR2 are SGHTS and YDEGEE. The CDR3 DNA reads TGTGCCAGCAGCCTGAGTATCGGGATAGGTCAGCCCCAGCATTTT. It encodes CASSLSIGIGQPQHF.

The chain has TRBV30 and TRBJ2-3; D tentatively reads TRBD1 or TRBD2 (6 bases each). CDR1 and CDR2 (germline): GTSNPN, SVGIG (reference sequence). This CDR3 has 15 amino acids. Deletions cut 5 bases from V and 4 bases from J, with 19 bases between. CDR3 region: CAWEFYGGRPDTQYF. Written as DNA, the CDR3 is TGTGCCTGGGAGTTTTATGGGGGGCGACCAGATACGCAGTATTTT.

CDR3 region: CASRYDRGGNYEQYF. The CDR3, as DNA: TGTGCCAGCAGGTACGACAGGGGGGGGAACTACGAGCAGTACTTC. The chain combines TRBV27 with TRBJ2-7, with 9 bases lining up with TRBD1. V lost 6 bases to trimming and J lost 3 bases; unmatched junction nucleotides: 9. Per germline, CDR1 MNHEY and CDR2 SMNVEV (reference sequence). The CDR3 contains 15 residues.

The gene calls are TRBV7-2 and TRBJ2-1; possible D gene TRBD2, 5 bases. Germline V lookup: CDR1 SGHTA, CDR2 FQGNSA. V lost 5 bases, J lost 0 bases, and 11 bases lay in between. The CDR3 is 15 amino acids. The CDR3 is CASSRTFSSYNEQFF. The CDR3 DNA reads TGTGCCAGCAGCAGGACTTTTAGCTCCTACAATGAGCAGTTCTTC.

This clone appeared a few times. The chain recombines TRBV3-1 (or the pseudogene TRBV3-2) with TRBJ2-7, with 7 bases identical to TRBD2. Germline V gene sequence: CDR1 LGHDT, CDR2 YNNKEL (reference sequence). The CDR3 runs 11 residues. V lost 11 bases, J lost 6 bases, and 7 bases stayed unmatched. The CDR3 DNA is TGTGCCTCCGGGGGGACGGTCGAGCAGTACTTC. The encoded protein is CASGGTVEQYF.

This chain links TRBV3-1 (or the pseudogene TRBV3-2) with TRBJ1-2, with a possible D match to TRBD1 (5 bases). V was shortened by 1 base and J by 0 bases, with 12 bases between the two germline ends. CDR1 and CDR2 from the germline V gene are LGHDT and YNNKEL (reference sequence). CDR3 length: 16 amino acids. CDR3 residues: CASSQGGAGSNYGYTF. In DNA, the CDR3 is TGTGCCAGCAGCCAAGGAGGGGCAGGCTCTAACTATGGCTACACCTTC.

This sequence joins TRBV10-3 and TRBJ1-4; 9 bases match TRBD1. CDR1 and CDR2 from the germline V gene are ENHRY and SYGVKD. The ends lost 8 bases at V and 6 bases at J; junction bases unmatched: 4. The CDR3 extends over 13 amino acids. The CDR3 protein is CAIGDREHEKLFF. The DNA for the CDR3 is TGTGCCATCGGGGACAGGGAACATGAAAAACTGTTTTTT.

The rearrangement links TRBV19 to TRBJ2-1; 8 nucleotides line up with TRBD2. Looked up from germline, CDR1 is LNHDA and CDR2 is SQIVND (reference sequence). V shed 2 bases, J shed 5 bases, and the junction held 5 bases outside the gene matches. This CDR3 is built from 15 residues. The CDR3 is CASSISSGIHNEQFF. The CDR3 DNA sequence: TGTGCCAGTAGTATAAGTAGCGGGATTCACAATGAGCAGTTCTTC. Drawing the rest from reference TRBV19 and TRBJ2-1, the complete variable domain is DGGITQSPKYLFRKEGQNVTLSCEQNLNHDAMYWYRQDPGQGLRLIYYSQIVNDFQKGDIAEGYSVSREKKESFPLTVTSAQKNPTAFYLCASSISSGIHNEQFFGPGTRLTVL.

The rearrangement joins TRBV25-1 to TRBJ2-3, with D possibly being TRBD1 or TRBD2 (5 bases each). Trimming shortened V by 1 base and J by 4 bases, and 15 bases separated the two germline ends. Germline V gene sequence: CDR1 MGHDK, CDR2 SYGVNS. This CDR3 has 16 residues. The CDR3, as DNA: TGTGCCAGCAGTGAATCCCGGGGCTTCGGGGCAGATACGCAGTATTTT. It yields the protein CASSESRGFGADTQYF.